This is a list of T cell receptor beta chains from one sample in a study of blood T cells in healthy people across ages. Using its own MiXCR run on the 5' RACE reads, TCRdb lists one record per CDR3 protein. The table includes some 760,000 distinct CDR3 sequences, roughly 25% detected once. These sequences were also reported in another study, on T cells of mothers and their children.

Sequencing used blood. The receptors were gathered from a boy aged 5-17 years in good health. Both conserved end residues are part of each CDR3. Each record gives: V gene, clone size, D gene, J gene, CDR3 protein, CDR3 DNA. D genes are given only for firm matches. For some rows the clone size is stated as once, few or many, or as a class when expanded; others skip it.

>TRBV7-3|-|TRBD2|TRBJ2-1
CASSLTGGNNEQFF
TGTGCCAGCAGCTTAACGGGGGGGAATAATGAGCAGTTCTTC
>TRBV27|-|-|TRBJ2-3
CASSTRFPSTDTQYF
TGTGCCAGCAGTACCCGATTTCCGTCTACAGATACGCAGTATTTT
>TRBV28|few|TRBD2|TRBJ2-1
CASSPRGLAAGVNEQFF
TGTGCCAGCAGCCCTCGAGGACTAGCAGCGGGTGTGAATGAGCAGTTCTTC
>TRBV28|few|TRBD1|TRBJ2-1
CASSLGDRVMYNEQFF
TGTGCCAGCAGTTTGGGGGACAGGGTTATGTACAATGAGCAGTTCTTC
>TRBV5-8|few|-|TRBJ1-4
CASSLGRLNEKLFF
TGTGCCAGCAGCTTGGGCAGGCTTAATGAAAAACTGTTTTTT
>TRBV7-9|-|-|TRBJ1-4
CASSLAQTDPNEKLFF
TGTGCCAGCAGCTTAGCCCAGACAGACCCGAATGAAAAACTGTTTTTT
>TRBV29-1|-|TRBD1|TRBJ2-7
CSVEGQGAPYEQYF
TGCAGCGTTGAAGGGCAGGGGGCGCCCTACGAGCAGTACTTC
>TRBV28|-|-|TRBJ2-3
CASSFGNTQYF
TGTGCCAGCAGTTTCGGGAATACGCAGTATTTT
>TRBV4-3|many|-|TRBJ1-4
CASSRNGRVEEKLFF
TGCGCCAGCAGCCGGAACGGGAGAGTAGAGGAAAAACTGTTTTTT
>TRBV28|few|-|TRBJ2-7
CASSVRGAKSYEQYF
TGTGCCAGCAGTGTCAGGGGGGCGAAGTCCTACGAGCAGTACTTC
>TRBV5-1|few|-|TRBJ2-7
CASPGVREQYF
TGCGCCAGCCCTGGGGTTAGGGAGCAGTACTTC
>TRBV6-2/TRBV6-3|-|-|TRBJ2-6
CASSYEPGANVLTF
TGTGCCAGCAGTTACGAACCTGGGGCCAACGTCCTGACTTTC
>TRBV30|few|-|TRBJ1-5
CAWSVAGGGQPQHF
TGTGCCTGGAGTGTAGCCGGGGGCGGTCAGCCCCAGCATTTT
>TRBV12-3/TRBV12-4|-|-|TRBJ2-1
CASSLAMGSYNEQFF
TGTGCCAGCAGTTTAGCTATGGGCTCCTACAATGAGCAGTTCTTC
>TRBV12-3/TRBV12-4|-|-|TRBJ2-3
CAGSFLGGAPDTQYF
TGTGCCGGCAGTTTCCTGGGGGGGGCACCAGATACGCAGTATTTT
>TRBV29-1|-|TRBD1|TRBJ2-7
CSVHGTGLSYEQYF
TGCAGCGTCCACGGGACAGGCCTCTCCTACGAGCAGTACTTC
>TRBV20-1|few|TRBD1|TRBJ2-7
CSAPPGQTYEQYF
TGCAGTGCTCCACCGGGACAGACCTACGAGCAGTACTTC
>TRBV9|few|TRBD2|TRBJ2-3
CASSVTTQTSGRIDTQYF
TGTGCCAGCAGCGTGACAACCCAGACTAGCGGGAGGATAGATACGCAGTATTTT
>TRBV29-1|few|TRBD2|TRBJ2-1
CSVEGHSKTSGIPNEQFF
TGCAGCGTTGAAGGACATTCAAAGACTAGCGGGATCCCGAATGAGCAGTTCTTC
>TRBV4-2|few|-|TRBJ2-3
CASSQEVYPSMVTDTQYF
TGTGCCAGCAGCCAAGAAGTCTATCCTAGCATGGTCACAGATACGCAGTATTTT
>TRBV5-1|once|-|TRBJ2-5
CASRTSAEETQYF
TGCGCCAGCAGAACATCGGCGGAAGAGACCCAGTACTTC
>TRBV15|few|TRBD1|TRBJ2-7
CATSRARQGRTYEQYF
TGTGCCACCAGCAGAGCGCGACAGGGGCGAACCTACGAGCAGTACTTC
>TRBV9|-|TRBD1|TRBJ2-7
CASSATGGTSYEQYF
TGTGCCAGCAGCGCTACAGGGGGGACCTCCTACGAGCAGTACTTC
>TRBV4-1|few|-|TRBJ2-3
CASSRDPGVTDTQYF
TGCGCCAGCAGCCGAGATCCGGGGGTCACGGATACGCAGTATTTT
>TRBV29-1|-|TRBD1|TRBJ2-5
CSAHIGQGDELGETQYF
TGCAGCGCTCATATCGGACAGGGGGACGAGCTGGGAGAGACCCAGTACTTC
>TRBV12-3/TRBV12-4|few|-|TRBJ2-7
CASSPPWDTYEQYF
TGTGCCAGCAGTCCGCCGTGGGACACCTACGAGCAGTACTTC
>TRBV5-1|many|TRBD2|TRBJ2-1
CASSMGAGGSNEQFF
TGCGCCAGCAGCATGGGAGCGGGAGGGAGCAATGAGCAGTTCTTC
>TRBV20-1|few|TRBD1|TRBJ2-7
CSARGRDRGRRNEQYF
TGCAGTGCTAGAGGCCGGGACAGGGGGCGCCGGAACGAGCAGTACTTC
>TRBV4-3|once|TRBD1|TRBJ2-7
CASSQGQGADEQYF
TGCGCCAGCAGCCAGGGACAGGGGGCCGACGAGCAGTACTTC
>TRBV4-2|-|-|TRBJ2-5
CASSQGGSGGKKGFGETQYF
TGTGCCAGCAGCCAAGGAGGGAGCGGCGGGAAAAAAGGTTTTGGAGAGACCCAGTACTTC
>TRBV29-1|many|-|TRBJ2-7
CSVEGPRQSRGDKTGEQYF
TGCAGCGTTGAAGGCCCGCGACAAAGCCGTGGAGATAAAACTGGGGAGCAGTACTTC
>TRBV13|few|TRBD2|TRBJ2-3
CASSLGLTSGGGDTQYF
TGTGCCAGCAGCTTAGGCCTGACTAGCGGGGGAGGAGATACGCAGTATTTT
>TRBV15|-|TRBD1|TRBJ2-2
CATSTDSGQGWYGGELFF
TGTGCCACCAGCACCGACTCGGGACAGGGATGGTATGGCGGGGAGCTGTTTTTT
>TRBV6-5|-|-|TRBJ2-3
CASSRSTDTRYF
TGTGCCAGCAGCCGGAGCACAGATACGCGGTATTTT
>TRBV3-1|-|-|TRBJ2-7
CASSSQVMGANYEQYF
TGTGCCAGCAGCTCACAGGTGATGGGGGCTAACTACGAGCAGTACTTC
>TRBV10-3|-|-|TRBJ2-1
CAISEGGGNEQFF
TGTGCCATCAGTGAGGGAGGTGGCAATGAGCAGTTCTTC
>TRBV4-3|-|TRBD2|TRBJ2-7
CASSQGLDRNYEQYF
TGCGCCAGCAGCCAGGGACTAGATCGTAATTACGAGCAGTACTTC
>TRBV20-1|-|-|TRBJ2-5
CSARDPTLFEQTQYF
TGCAGTGCTAGAGATCCGACCCTTTTTGAGCAGACCCAGTACTTC
>TRBV7-2|few|-|TRBJ2-3
CASRWGGSAGTDTQYF
TGTGCCAGCAGATGGGGGGGCTCTGCGGGCACAGATACGCAGTATTTT
>TRBV29-1|-|-|TRBJ2-2
CSAPGQFGELFF
TGCAGCGCCCCGGGCCAATTCGGGGAGCTGTTTTTT
>TRBV5-1|-|-|TRBJ2-5
CASSLEVAGQETQYF
TGCGCCAGCAGCTTGGAAGTGGCTGGTCAAGAGACCCAGTACTTC
>TRBV11-2|few|-|TRBJ2-7
CASSLGVGSNEQYF
TGTGCCAGCAGCTTAGGTGTGGGGTCAAACGAGCAGTACTTC
>TRBV4-3|-|-|TRBJ2-7
CASSQENKGTSEQYF
TGCGCCAGCAGCCAAGAGAACAAGGGGACCTCCGAGCAGTACTTC
>TRBV12-3/TRBV12-4|-|TRBD2|TRBJ2-1
CASRGTSGVDEQFF
TGTGCCAGCAGAGGGACTAGCGGGGTGGATGAGCAGTTCTTC
>TRBV7-2|-|TRBD2|TRBJ2-7
CASSLIRGAGGPYEQYF
TGTGCCAGCAGCTTAATCCGTGGAGCGGGGGGGCCCTACGAGCAGTACTTC
>TRBV20-1|few|-|TRBJ2-1
CSARDLRSDEQFF
TGCAGTGCTAGAGATCTTAGAAGCGATGAGCAGTTCTTC
>TRBV6-2/TRBV6-3|few|-|TRBJ2-1
CASSYGQGTYNEQFF
TGTGCCAGCAGTTATGGTCAGGGGACCTACAATGAGCAGTTCTTC
>TRBV9|few|-|TRBJ2-7
CASSVEGSYEQYF
TGTGCCAGCAGCGTGGAGGGTTCCTACGAGCAGTACTTC
>TRBV4-1|-|-|TRBJ2-1
CASSQRTEISYNEQFF
TGCGCCAGCAGCCAACGAACAGAGATCTCCTACAATGAGCAGTTCTTC
>TRBV30|-|TRBD2|TRBJ2-5
CAWSAQGLAGETQYF
TGTGCCTGGAGTGCCCAGGGACTAGCGGGGGAGACCCAGTACTTC
>TRBV9|-|TRBD1|TRBJ2-3
CASSVAVFGGQGTDTQYF
TGTGCCAGCAGCGTAGCGGTATTTGGGGGACAGGGCACAGATACGCAGTATTTT
>TRBV28|-|-|TRBJ1-4
CASSLPVQASGEKLFF
TGTGCCAGCAGTTTACCAGTTCAGGCTTCAGGTGAAAAACTGTTTTTT